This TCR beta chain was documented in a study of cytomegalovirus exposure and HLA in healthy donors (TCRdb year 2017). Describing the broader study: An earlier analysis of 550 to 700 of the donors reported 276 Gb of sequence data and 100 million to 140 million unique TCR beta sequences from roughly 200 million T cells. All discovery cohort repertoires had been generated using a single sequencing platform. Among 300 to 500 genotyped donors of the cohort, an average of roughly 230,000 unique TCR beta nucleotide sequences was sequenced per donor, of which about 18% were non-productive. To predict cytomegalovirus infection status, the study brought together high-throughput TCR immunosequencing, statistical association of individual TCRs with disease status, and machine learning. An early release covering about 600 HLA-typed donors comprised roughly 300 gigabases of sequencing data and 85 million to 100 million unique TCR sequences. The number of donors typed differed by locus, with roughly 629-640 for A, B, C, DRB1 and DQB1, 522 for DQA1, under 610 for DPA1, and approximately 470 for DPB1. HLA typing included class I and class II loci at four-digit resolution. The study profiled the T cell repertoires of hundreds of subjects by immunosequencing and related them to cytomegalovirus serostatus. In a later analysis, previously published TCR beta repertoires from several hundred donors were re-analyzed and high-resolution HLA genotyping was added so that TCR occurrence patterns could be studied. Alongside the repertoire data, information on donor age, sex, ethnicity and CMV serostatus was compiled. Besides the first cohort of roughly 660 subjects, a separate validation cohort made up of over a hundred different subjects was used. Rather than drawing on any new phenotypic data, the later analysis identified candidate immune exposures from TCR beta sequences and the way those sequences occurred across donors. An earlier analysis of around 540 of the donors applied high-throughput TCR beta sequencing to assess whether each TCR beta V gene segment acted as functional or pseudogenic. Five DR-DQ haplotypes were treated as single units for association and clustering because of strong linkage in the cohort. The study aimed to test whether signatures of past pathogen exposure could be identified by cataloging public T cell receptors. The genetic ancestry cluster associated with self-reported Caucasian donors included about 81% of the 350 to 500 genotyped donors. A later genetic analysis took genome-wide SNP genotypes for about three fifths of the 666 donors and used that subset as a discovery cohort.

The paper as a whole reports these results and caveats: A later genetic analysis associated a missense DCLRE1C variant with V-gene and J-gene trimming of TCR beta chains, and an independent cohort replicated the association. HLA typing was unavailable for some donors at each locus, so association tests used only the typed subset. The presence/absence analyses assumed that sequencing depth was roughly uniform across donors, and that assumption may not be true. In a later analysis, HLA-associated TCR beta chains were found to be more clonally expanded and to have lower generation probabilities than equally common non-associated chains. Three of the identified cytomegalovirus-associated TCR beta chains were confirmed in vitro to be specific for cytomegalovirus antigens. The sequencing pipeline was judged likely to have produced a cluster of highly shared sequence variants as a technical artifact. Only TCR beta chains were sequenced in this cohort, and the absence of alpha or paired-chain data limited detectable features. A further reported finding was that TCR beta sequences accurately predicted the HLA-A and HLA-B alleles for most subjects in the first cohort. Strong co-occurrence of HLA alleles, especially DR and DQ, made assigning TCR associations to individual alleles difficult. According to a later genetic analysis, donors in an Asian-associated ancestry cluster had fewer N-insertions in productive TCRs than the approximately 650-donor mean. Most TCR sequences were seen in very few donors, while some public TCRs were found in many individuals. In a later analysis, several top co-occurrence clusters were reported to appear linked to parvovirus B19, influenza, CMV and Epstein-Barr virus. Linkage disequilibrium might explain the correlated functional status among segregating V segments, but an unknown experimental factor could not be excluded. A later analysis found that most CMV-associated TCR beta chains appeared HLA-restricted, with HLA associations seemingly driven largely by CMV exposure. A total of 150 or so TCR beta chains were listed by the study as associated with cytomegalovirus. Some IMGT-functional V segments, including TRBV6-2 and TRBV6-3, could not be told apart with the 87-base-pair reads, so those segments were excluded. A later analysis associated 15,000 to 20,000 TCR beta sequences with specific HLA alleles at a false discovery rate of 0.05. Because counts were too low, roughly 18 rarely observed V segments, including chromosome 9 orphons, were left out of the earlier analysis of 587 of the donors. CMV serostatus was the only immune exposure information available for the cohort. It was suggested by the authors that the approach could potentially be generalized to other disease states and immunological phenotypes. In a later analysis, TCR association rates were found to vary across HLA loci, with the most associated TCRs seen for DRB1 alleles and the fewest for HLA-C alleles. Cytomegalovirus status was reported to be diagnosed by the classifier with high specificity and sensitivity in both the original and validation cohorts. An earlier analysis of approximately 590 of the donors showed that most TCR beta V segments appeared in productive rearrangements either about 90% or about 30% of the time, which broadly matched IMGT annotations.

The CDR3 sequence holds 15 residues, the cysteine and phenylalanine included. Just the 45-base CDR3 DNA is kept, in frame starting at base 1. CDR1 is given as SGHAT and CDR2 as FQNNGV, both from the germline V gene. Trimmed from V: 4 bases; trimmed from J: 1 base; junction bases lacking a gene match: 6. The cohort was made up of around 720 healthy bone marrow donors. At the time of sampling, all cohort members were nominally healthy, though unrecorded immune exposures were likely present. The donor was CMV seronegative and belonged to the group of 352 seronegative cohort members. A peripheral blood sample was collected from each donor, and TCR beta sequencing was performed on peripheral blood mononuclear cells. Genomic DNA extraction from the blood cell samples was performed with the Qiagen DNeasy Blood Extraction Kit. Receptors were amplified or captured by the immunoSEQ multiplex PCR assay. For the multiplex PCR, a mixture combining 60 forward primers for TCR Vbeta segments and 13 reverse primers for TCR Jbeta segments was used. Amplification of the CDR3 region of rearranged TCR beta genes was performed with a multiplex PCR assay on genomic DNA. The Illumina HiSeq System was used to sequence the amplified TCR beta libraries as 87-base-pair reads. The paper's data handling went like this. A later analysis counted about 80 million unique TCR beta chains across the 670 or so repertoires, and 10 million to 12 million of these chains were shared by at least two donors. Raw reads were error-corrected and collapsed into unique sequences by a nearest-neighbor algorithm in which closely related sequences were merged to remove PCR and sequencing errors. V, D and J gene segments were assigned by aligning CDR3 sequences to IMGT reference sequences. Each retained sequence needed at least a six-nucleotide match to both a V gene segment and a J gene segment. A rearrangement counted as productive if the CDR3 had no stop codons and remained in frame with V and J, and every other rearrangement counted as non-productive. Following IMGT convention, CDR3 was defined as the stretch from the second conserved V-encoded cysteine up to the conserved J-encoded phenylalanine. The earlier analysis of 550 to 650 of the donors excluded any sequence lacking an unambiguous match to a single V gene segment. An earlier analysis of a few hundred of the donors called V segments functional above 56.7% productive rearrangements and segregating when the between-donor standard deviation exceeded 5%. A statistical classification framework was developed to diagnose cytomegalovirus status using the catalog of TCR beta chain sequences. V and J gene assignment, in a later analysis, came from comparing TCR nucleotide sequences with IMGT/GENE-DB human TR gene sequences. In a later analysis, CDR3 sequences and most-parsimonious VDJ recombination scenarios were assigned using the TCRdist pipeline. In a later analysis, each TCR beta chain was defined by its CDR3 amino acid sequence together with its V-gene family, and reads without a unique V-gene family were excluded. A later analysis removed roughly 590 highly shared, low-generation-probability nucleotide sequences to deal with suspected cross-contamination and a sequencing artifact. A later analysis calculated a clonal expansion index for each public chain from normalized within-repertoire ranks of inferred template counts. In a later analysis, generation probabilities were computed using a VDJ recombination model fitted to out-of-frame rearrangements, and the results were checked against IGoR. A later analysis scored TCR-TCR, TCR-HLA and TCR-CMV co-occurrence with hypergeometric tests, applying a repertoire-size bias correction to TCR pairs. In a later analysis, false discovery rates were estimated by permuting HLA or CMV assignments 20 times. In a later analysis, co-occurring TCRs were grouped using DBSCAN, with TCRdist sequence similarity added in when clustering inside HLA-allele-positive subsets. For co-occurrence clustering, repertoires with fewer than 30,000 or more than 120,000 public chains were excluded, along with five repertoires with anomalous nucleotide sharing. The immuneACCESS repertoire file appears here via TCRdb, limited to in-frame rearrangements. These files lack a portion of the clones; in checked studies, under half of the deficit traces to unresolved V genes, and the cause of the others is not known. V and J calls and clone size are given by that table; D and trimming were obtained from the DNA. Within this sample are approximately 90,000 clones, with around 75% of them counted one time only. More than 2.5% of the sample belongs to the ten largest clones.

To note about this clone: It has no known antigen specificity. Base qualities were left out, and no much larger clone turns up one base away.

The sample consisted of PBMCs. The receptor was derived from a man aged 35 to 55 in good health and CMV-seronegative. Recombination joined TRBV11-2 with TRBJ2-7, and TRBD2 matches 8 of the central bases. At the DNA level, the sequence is TGTGCCAGCAGCTCCTCCCCGGGGGGGTCCTACGAGCAGTACTTC. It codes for CASSSSPGGSYEQYF.